The 14 T cell receptor beta chains given below trace back to one sample, sequenced in a study of T-cell reconstitution after alpha-beta-depleted transplantation in children (dated by TCRdb to 2016 to 2017). In light of the paper, this sample's treatment or condition label describes: allogeneic hematopoietic cell transplantation with graft depleted of TCRalphabeta T cells and CD19 B cells. Library preparation used PCR. The instrument was an Illumina HiSeq 2500. Molecular barcoding was employed in the preparation of TCR libraries, with unique molecular identifiers being used to normalize TCRbeta repertoire quantification. TCRdb ran its own pipeline on the public reads, namely fastp trimming at Q25 and MiXCR clone calling, and kept in-frame beta chains. Rows with one shared CDR3 protein collapse into an entry with the most common genes and DNA. The sample records around 300,000 distinct CDR3 sequences, 10% of which are singletons. The ten largest clones represent around 7.5% of the sample.

Sequencing used PBMCs, obtained before TCRalphabeta/CD19-depleted stem cell transplant. The receptors here all came from a boy in the first two years of life with acute myeloid leukemia, due to receive a stem cell transplant.

This clonotype was found many times. Here the CDR3 DNA reads TGCAGTGCTAGAGAGGGGGCCGGGACTTGGGGCACAGATACGCAGTATTTT. Protein sequence: CSAREGAGTWGTDTQYF. The chain joins TRBV20-1 to TRBJ2-3; D is tentatively TRBD1 or TRBD2 (6 bases each). Germline CDR1 is DFQATT and CDR2 is SNEGSKA (reference sequence). Trimming cost V 0 bases and J 1 base, with 17 bases left between them. CDR3 length: 17 amino acids.

This clonotype has only a few counts. The chain joins TRBV28 to TRBJ2-7, with a possible D match to TRBD2 (6 bases). The CDR3 runs to 14 residues. V was clipped by 1 base and J by 6 bases, with 13 bases between them. Germline lookup yields CDR1 MDHEN and CDR2 SYDVKM. The CDR3 reads CASSLLGGVSEQYF. In DNA form, the CDR3 reads TGTGCCAGCAGTTTATTGGGCGGGGTCTCCGAGCAGTACTTC.

This clonotype has ten or more counts. The chain is built from TRBV7-3 and TRBJ2-7; TRBD1 is a possible D gene (6 bases). The ends were cut back, 6 bases at V and 4 bases at J, with 13 bases in the middle. The CDR3 totals 13 residues. Per the germline V gene, CDR1 is SGHTA and CDR2 is FQGTGA. The CDR3 DNA follows: TGTGCCAGCAGGAACGGACAGAATTACGAGCAGTACTTC. It codes for CASRNGQNYEQYF.

This clonotype was seen repeatedly, ten times or more. This sequence joins TRBV28 and TRBJ1-2, with a tentative D call TRBD1 (6 bases). Trimming removed 6 bases at V and 4 bases at J, with 18 bases between. The CDR3 has 15 amino acids. The V gene's germline CDR1 is MDHEN and CDR2 SYDVKM. The CDR3 spells CASRAPGEATYGYTF. The CDR3 DNA follows: TGTGCCAGCAGGGCTCCAGGGGAAGCTACCTATGGCTACACCTTC.

The sample holds a few counts of this clonotype. As DNA, the CDR3 is TGTGCCAGCAGCTTAGCGTTGACGGATCACTATGGCTACACCTTC. Amino acids: CASSLALTDHYGYTF. The chain joins TRBV7-9 to TRBJ1-2; the D is unclear. The length of the CDR3 is 15 residues. V was clipped by 0 bases and J by 3 bases, with 11 bases between them. Germline V gives CDR1 SEHNR, CDR2 FQNEAQ (reference sequence).

The chain links TRBV7-9 to TRBJ1-2; unclear D gene. V lost 0 bases and J 6 bases, leaving 5 bases between the germline ends. The CDR3 consists of 12 residues. Germline V CDR1 and CDR2: SEHNR, FQNEAQ (reference sequence). The CDR3 spells CASSLALNGYTF. Written as DNA, the CDR3 is TGTGCCAGCAGCTTAGCCCTTAATGGCTACACCTTC.

For the CDR3, the DNA is TGTGCCAGCAGTCGACGGACGTTGAGCTCCTACAATGAGCAGTTCTTC. Translating it yields CASSRRTLSSYNEQFF. The V call is TRBV27, the J call TRBJ2-1; D unclear. Germline CDR1 is MNHEY and CDR2 is SMNVEV (reference sequence). V lost 5 bases, J lost 0 bases, and 14 bases lay in between. This CDR3 spans 16 amino acids.

This clonotype came up many times. V usage is TRBV12-3 or TRBV12-4 and J usage is TRBJ2-7; 9 bases line up with TRBD1. The CDR3 has 14 residues. The junction had 5 bases not matched to a gene; V was cut back by 3 bases and J by 5 bases. This chain's CDR3 is CASSLGDRDNEQYF. The CDR3 DNA is TGTGCCAGCAGTTTGGGGGACAGGGACAACGAGCAGTACTTC.

This clonotype was seen at least ten times. This chain connects TRBV12-3 or TRBV12-4 to TRBJ1-2; D gene ambiguous. The CDR3 extends over 13 amino acids. V was clipped by 4 bases and J by 4 bases, with 10 bases between them. DNA of the CDR3: TGTGCCAGCAGTTCTCTTTGGGCCTATGGCTACACCTTC. Its translation is CASSSLWAYGYTF.

This clonotype occurred a few times. The chain links TRBV20-1 to TRBJ1-5, with TRBD1 matching over 7 bases. This CDR3 region has 17 residues. V was pared by 6 bases and J by 0 bases, with 14 bases of the junction left unmatched. Germline CDR1 and CDR2: DFQATT and SNEGSKA (reference sequence). The CDR3 DNA is TGCAGTGCCACAAGGGGGGGACAGCACTATAGCAATCAGCCCCAGCATTTT. Translating gives CSATRGGQHYSNQPQHF.

A few counts support this clonotype. The rearrangement links TRBV7-2 to TRBJ2-3, with unresolved D. Germline V gene sequence: CDR1 SGHTA, CDR2 FQGNSA. The CDR3 has 14 amino acids. Trimming removed 2 bases at V and 0 bases at J, with 6 bases between. CDR3 sequence reads: CASSLSVSTDTQYF. Here the CDR3 DNA reads TGTGCCAGCAGCTTAAGTGTCAGCACAGATACGCAGTATTTT.

V and J are TRBV18 and TRBJ2-1; 7 bases align to TRBD1. Trimming cost V 7 bases and J 4 bases; bases outside gene matches: 4. This CDR3 is built from 13 residues. The germline CDR1 and CDR2 sequences are KGHSH and LQKENI. CDR3 sequence reads: CASFRDSYNEQFF. The CDR3 DNA follows: TGTGCCAGCTTTCGGGACAGTTACAATGAGCAGTTCTTC.

The V call is TRBV4-1, the J call TRBJ2-7; 7 bases agree with TRBD2. This CDR3 is 15 amino acids long. Germline values: CDR1 MGHRA, CDR2 YSYEKL. Trimming at V came to 0 bases and at J to 3 bases, leaving 5 bases not matched to a gene. The CDR3 protein is CASSQEWGGVYEQYF. The CDR3 DNA reads TGCGCCAGCAGCCAAGAATGGGGGGGGGTCTACGAGCAGTACTTC.

This clonotype occurred many times. V usage is TRBV9 and J usage is TRBJ1-5; TRBD1 aligns across 9 bases. Germline lookup yields CDR1 SGDLS and CDR2 YYNGEE. After removal of 3 bases from V and 5 bases from J, the junction contained 6 bases not matched to a gene. The CDR3 has 15 amino acids. CDR3 DNA: TGTGCCAGCAGCGCCCGCTGGGACAGGGATCAGCCCCAGCATTTT. It is translated as CASSARWDRDQPQHF.